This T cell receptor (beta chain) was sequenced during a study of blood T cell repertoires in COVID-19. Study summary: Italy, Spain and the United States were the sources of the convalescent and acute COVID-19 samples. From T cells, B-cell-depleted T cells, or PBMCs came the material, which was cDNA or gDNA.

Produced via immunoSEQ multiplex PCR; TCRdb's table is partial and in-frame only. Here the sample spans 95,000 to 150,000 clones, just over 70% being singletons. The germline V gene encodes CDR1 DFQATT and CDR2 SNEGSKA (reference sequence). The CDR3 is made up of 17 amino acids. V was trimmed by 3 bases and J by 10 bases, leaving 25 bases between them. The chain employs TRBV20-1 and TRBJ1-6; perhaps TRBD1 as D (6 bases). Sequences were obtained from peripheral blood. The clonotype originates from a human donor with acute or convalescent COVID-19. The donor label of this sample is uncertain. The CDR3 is CSASTPTLDSNLSPLHF. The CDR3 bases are TGCAGTGCTAGTACGCCCACCCTGGACAGTAACCTCTCACCCCTCCACTTT.